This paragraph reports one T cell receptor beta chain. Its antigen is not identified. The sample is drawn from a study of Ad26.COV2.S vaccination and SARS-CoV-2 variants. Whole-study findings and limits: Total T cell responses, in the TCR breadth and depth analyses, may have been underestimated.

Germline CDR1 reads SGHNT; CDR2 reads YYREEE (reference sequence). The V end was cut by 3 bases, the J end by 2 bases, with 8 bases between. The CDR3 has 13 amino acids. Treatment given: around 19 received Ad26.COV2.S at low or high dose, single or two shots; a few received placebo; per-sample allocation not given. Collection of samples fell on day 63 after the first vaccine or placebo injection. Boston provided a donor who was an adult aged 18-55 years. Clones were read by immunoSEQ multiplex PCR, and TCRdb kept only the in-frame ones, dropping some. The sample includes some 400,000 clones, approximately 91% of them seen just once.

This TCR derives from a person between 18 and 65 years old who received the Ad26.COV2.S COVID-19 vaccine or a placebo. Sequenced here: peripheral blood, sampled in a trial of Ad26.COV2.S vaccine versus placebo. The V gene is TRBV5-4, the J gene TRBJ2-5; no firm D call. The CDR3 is CASSSRRQETQYF. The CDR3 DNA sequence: TGTGCCAGCAGCTCCCGCCGTCAAGAGACCCAGTACTTC.